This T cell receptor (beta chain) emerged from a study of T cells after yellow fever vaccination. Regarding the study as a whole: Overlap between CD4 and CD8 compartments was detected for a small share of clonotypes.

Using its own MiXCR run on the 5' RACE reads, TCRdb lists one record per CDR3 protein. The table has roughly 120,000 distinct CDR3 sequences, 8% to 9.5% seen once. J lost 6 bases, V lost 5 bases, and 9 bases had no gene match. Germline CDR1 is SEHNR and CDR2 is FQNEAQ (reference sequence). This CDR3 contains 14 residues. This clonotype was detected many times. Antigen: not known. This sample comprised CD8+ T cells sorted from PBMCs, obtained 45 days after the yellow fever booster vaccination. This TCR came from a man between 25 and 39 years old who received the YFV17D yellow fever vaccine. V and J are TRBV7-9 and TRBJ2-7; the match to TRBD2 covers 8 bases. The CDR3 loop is CASSGGLAPLEQYF. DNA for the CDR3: TGTGCCAGCAGCGGCGGACTAGCACCTCTCGAGCAGTACTTC.